This T cell receptor beta chain appears in the sequencing data of a study of cytomegalovirus exposure and HLA in healthy donors. Study conclusions and caveats: The classifier reportedly diagnosed cytomegalovirus status with high sensitivity and specificity. TCR beta chains numbering some 160 were designated cytomegalovirus-associated.

With respect to this clone: No antigen is known for it.

This table comes from immunoSEQ multiplex PCR, and its TCRdb copy is limited to in-frame clones, with some not included. The sample lists about 250,000 clones, 87% occurring once. CDR3 length: 17 residues. V lost 4 bases and J lost 5; bases outside the gene matches: 13. Germline V CDR1 and CDR2: LGHNA, YSLEER. This TCR came from a man aged 18 to 30 in good health and CMV-seropositive. Sequencing used PBMCs. The chain is built from TRBV4-3 and TRBJ2-5, with 10 bases fitting TRBD2. The CDR3 DNA sequence: TGCGCCAGCAGCCGTCGGGCGACTAGCGGGTTGGGGGAGACCCAGTACTTC. Translating it yields CASSRRATSGLGETQYF.